A selection of T cell receptor beta chains follows, all from one sample in a study of regulatory T cells in long-lasting Graves disease. TCRdb re-derived calls from the multiplex PCR reads in MiXCR, one entry per CDR3 protein. Counted here are around 510,000 distinct CDR3 sequences, around 20% occurring once; the ten biggest clones make up approximately 8%. This material consisted of peripheral blood mononuclear cells (PBMCs), taken when the disease was refractory, from a patient treated with antithyroid drugs. Receptors originate from a female donor with Graves disease. Both conserved end residues are part of each CDR3. A D gene is named only where the DNA matches it firmly. Some rows have no size entry. The others give once, few or many, or a class for an expanded clone.

j_gene | d_gene | abundance | v_gene | CDR3nt | CDR3aa
TRBJ2-4 | TRBD2 | few | TRBV6-2/TRBV6-3 | TGTGCCAGCAGTTACTCGACTAGCGGGGGGTTCTTC | CASSYSTSGGFF
TRBJ2-7 | TRBD1 | many | TRBV11-2 | TGTGCCAGCATGGACAGGACCGGACTTTTAACCTACGAGCAGTACTTC | CASMDRTGLLTYEQYF
TRBJ2-7 | TRBD2 | few | TRBV20-1 | TGCAGTGCGCTACTAGCGGTCAACTCCTACGAGCAGTACTTC | CSALLAVNSYEQYF
TRBJ2-7 | NA | many | TRBV28 | TGTGCCAGCAGTGCCATAGTAACAGGGGACTGGGAGCAGTACTTC | CASSAIVTGDWEQYF
TRBJ1-5 | NA | few | TRBV14 | TGTGCCAGCAACCCTCAGGGATTAAGGAGCAATCAGCCCCAGCATTTT | CASNPQGLRSNQPQHF
TRBJ2-7 | NA | many | TRBV28 | TGTGCCAGCAGTAAGGGACAAGGATACGAGCAGTACTTC | CASSKGQGYEQYF
TRBJ2-7 | NA | many | TRBV27 | TGTGCCAGCACCACCCCCGGCGGGTACGAGCAGTACTTC | CASTTPGGYEQYF
TRBJ1-2 | NA | NA | TRBV5-1 | TGCGCCAGCAGTCACGTATTCATGGGCCTACGGGGAGACTATGGCTACACCTTC | CASSHVFMGLRGDYGYTF
TRBJ1-3 | NA | NA | TRBV30 | TGTGCCTGGAGTGCAGGTTCCTCTGGAAACACCATATATTTT | CAWSAGSSGNTIYF
TRBJ1-2 | TRBD1 | many | TRBV6-1 | TGTGCCAGCAGTGATACAGGGGGCTCCTATGGCTACACCTTC | CASSDTGGSYGYTF
TRBJ2-7 | NA | few | TRBV11-2 | TGTGCCAGCAGCTTAGGGGGCGAGCAGCACTTC | CASSLGGEQHF
TRBJ2-7 | NA | few | TRBV29-1 | TGCAGCGTTGGAAGCGCGAACGAGCAGTACTTC | CSVGSANEQYF
TRBJ2-7 | TRBD1 | NA | TRBV5-1 | TGCGCCAGCAGCTCCGGACAGGGGTACCTTTCCTACGAGCAGTACTTC | CASSSGQGYLSYEQYF
TRBJ1-6 | TRBD1 | many | TRBV18 | TGTGCCAGCTCACCAGCGGACAGGGAAAATTCACCCCTCCACTTT | CASSPADRENSPLHF
TRBJ1-5 | NA | many | TRBV7-9 | TGTGCCAGCAGCTTAGGGTCGGGGGCGGGCAATCAGCCCCAGCATTTT | CASSLGSGAGNQPQHF
TRBJ2-7 | NA | NA | TRBV4-1 | TGCGCCAGCAGCCAAACTGGCGGTTGGACCTACGAGCAGTACTTC | CASSQTGGWTYEQYF
TRBJ2-7 | TRBD2 | many | TRBV28 | TGTGCCAGCAGTTTGGGACTACTACCCTACTACGAGCAGTACTTC | CASSLGLLPYYEQYF
TRBJ1-2 | NA | many | TRBV7-3 | TGTGCCAGCAGCCCCAGCAGGACAGTCAAGCTCTATGGCTACACCTTC | CASSPSRTVKLYGYTF
TRBJ1-5 | TRBD1 | many | TRBV28 | TGTGCCAGCAGTTCGGCGACAGGGCCCCATCAGCCCCAGCATTTT | CASSSATGPHQPQHF
TRBJ2-1 | TRBD2 | few | TRBV12-3/TRBV12-4 | TGTGCCAGCAGTTGGGCGGGGGGTTCCTACAATGAGCAGTTCTTC | CASSWAGGSYNEQFF
TRBJ1-1 | TRBD1 | NA | TRBV20-1 | TGCAGTGCTAGAGATTACAGGGGGGGGAACACTGAAGCTTTCTTT | CSARDYRGGNTEAFF
TRBJ2-7 | NA | many | TRBV6-1 | TGTGCCAGCACCCCAGTAAGGGACTCGATCTACGAGCAGTACTTC | CASTPVRDSIYEQYF
TRBJ2-2 | NA | NA | TRBV27 | TGTGCCAGCAGTTTAGATGAGTTCGCCGGGGAGCTGTTTTTT | CASSLDEFAGELFF
TRBJ2-7 | NA | NA | TRBV14 | TGTGCCAGCAGCCCCTTGGCGGGTTCCCCCTACGAGCAGTACTTC | CASSPLAGSPYEQYF
TRBJ2-4 | NA | few | TRBV7-2 | TGTGCCAGCAGCGCCGGGACTTTCGTTAACATTCAGTACTTC | CASSAGTFVNIQYF
TRBJ2-5 | TRBD2 | NA | TRBV4-3 | TGCGCCAGCAGCCAGCGACTAGCAGCCATGAAGACCCAGTACTTC | CASSQRLAAMKTQYF
TRBJ2-2 | TRBD1 | NA | TRBV11-2 | TGTGCCAGCAGCGGGAGGGGGACAGGGTTTCACACCGGGGAGCTGTTTTTT | CASSGRGTGFHTGELFF
TRBJ2-7 | NA | many | TRBV6-1 | TGTGCCAGCAGTGAAAAGTCCGGTTACTACGAGCAGTACTTC | CASSEKSGYYEQYF
TRBJ1-1 | NA | few | TRBV20-1 | TGCAGTGCGAAGCTAGGGGAGGGCACTGAAGCTTTCTTT | CSAKLGEGTEAFF
TRBJ1-1 | NA | many | TRBV6-1 | TGTGCCAGCAGTGAACTGGGCAGGGTCACTGAAGCTTTCTTT | CASSELGRVTEAFF
TRBJ1-6 | TRBD1 | NA | TRBV18 | TGTGCCAGCTCACCACTTGGGTCCGGGACAGGGGCTTCACCCCTCCACTTT | CASSPLGSGTGASPLHF
TRBJ1-2 | NA | many | TRBV28 | TGTGCCAGCAGGTCACCCCACGGGGGGGATGGCTACACCTTC | CASRSPHGGDGYTF
TRBJ1-1 | NA | NA | TRBV11-2 | TGTGCCAGCAGCTTAGCGGGGTCGCGCACTGAAGCTTTCTTT | CASSLAGSRTEAFF
TRBJ2-7 | NA | many | TRBV28 | TGTGCCAGCAGTTTTCAGAGAAACTACGAGCAGTACTTC | CASSFQRNYEQYF
TRBJ2-7 | TRBD2 | NA | TRBV20-1 | TGTAGTATTAGGACTAGCGTGTACGAGCAGTACTTC | CSIRTSVYEQYF
TRBJ2-1 | TRBD2 | few | TRBV7-8 | TGTGCCAGCAGCTTTAGCGGGGGAAGCTCCTACAATGAGCAGTTCTTC | CASSFSGGSSYNEQFF